The sequence of this TCR beta chain was determined in a study of Graves' ophthalmopathy and Graves' hyperthyroidism. The table lists this clonotype with many counts. Trimming took off 2 bases at V and 6 bases at J, with 13 bases between the two ends. Germline V gene lookup returns CDR1 DFQATT and CDR2 SNEGSKA (reference sequence). CDR3 size: 13 residues. The study amplified TCR beta CDR3 regions using RNA transcripts. HTBI primers served in a first-round RT-PCR, which a second-round multiplex PCR followed. TCRdb passed the multiplex PCR reads through MiXCR, listing each CDR3 protein once. This sample yields 400,000 to 450,000 distinct CDR3 sequences, of which around 20% are seen a single time; approximately 3.2% belongs to the top ten.

This sequence was found in a young woman with stable Graves' hyperthyroidism. The specimen sequenced was peripheral blood. V is TRBV20-1 and J is TRBJ1-1; TRBD1 might be the D (5 bases). The CDR3 bases are TGCAGTGCTAGACAGACAGTGGACTCTGAAGCTTTCTTT. It codes for CSARQTVDSEAFF.